The T cell receptor (beta chain) described here comes from a study of blood T cells in healthy people across ages (dated by TCRdb to the mid-2010s). Context from the whole study: In model experiments, template switching captured about one uniquely barcoded TCR beta cDNA molecule for every two T cells. Age-related changes in TCR beta repertoire diversity were measured in the study by deep sequencing normalized with unique cDNA molecular identifiers. The donors were split into four age groups: young (average about 16 years), middle-aged (about 40), aged (over 55) and long-lived (approximately 80). To avoid experimental bias, donors of different ages were distributed randomly across sequencing lanes. Using the same blood draw, the study looked at two additional independent replicas of 1 million unique cDNA reads for two donors, one aged 18 to 30 and the other aged 80 or older.

As regards this clonotype: The antigen it recognizes is unknown. One base away there is no much larger clone; base qualities are not given.

The donors were some 39 Caucasian individuals from Russia, aged roughly 6 to 100 years, who were systemically healthy. Approximately 9.3 milliliters of peripheral blood were collected from each donor into EDTA-treated Vacutainer tubes. PBMCs were isolated by Ficoll-Paque density-gradient centrifugation, with at least 6 million obtained per sample. Total RNA, at least 5 micrograms per sample, was extracted from PBMCs with Trizol reagent. For every donor, an aliquot of PBMCs went through flow cytometry to measure the percentages of naive CD45RAhigh/CD27high T cells. Paper-wide results and their limitations: Estimates of total diversity from one million sequenced T cells were regarded as lower bounds and underestimates. Because profiling used bulk unsorted PBMCs, naive and antigen-experienced compartments could not be compared conclusively. As age increased, observed TCR beta diversity per million T cells dropped in a roughly linear way, and a significant reduction was already evident by age about 36. Compared with the aged group, the long-lived group had more naive CD4+ T cells, fewer expanded clones and increased TCR diversity, suggesting age selection. Donor CMV infection status was unknown, potentially confounding age-related changes in expanded clonotypes. The percentage of naive T cells measured by flow cytometry correlated strongly with observed TCR beta diversity.

The V end loses 3 bases and the J end loses 7 bases, and a stretch of 10 bases separates them. The CDR3 covers 13 residues, taking in both the cysteine and the phenylalanine. Left in the record is the CDR3 DNA by itself, 39 bases read in frame from the first base. Sequences LGHNA (CDR1) and YNFKEQ (CDR2) are obtained from the germline V gene. Libraries came from 5' RACE. Data came from an Illumina HiSeq 2500. A second roughly 7 to 12 cycle PCR used a sample-barcoded 5' primer and a J-beta primer mix. A unique molecular identifier was introduced onto each TCR beta cDNA molecule by a template-switch 5' adaptor carrying 12 random nucleotides. Each sample yielded at least 3 million CDR3-containing paired-end reads. First-strand cDNA synthesis was performed from all RNA using the Mint cDNA synthesis kit, with priming by a TRBC-specific oligonucleotide. All cDNA was treated with uracil-DNA glycosylase and then went through a first 18-cycle PCR with the universal primers M1SS and BC2_uni_R. In the source study's methods: For normalization, 1 million high-quality reads, each with a distinct molecular identifier, were randomly selected from each sample. Reads with shared molecular identifiers were discarded instead of being binned into consensus sequences. MiTCR, set to a Q25 quality threshold and the strictest error-elimination algorithm, was used for CDR3 identification, clonotype clustering and error correction. A nonparametric unseen species model with Euler transformation was used to estimate lower-bound total TCR beta diversity. Through fastp at Q25 and MiXCR, TCRdb rebuilt clones from the public reads, retaining in-frame beta chains. Each CDR3 protein gets just one entry, which takes the most common genes and DNA from the rows behind it. TCRdb, not the authors, supplied the V and J calls. The sample table shows about 1.4 million distinct CDR3 sequences, and roughly 64% are seen once. 5.5% to 8% of the sample lies in the top ten.

The V and J segments used are TRBV4-2 and TRBJ1-5; no D gene can be assigned with confidence. The sequence was obtained from a man between 18 and 29 years old in good health. Sequencing was done on a sample of blood. CDR3 region: CASSQAVLQPQHF. At the DNA level, the sequence is TGTGCCAGCAGCCAGGCGGTTCTCCAGCCCCAGCATTTT.